A selection of T cell receptor beta chains follows, all from one sample in a study of T cell responses to AZD1222 COVID-19 vaccine. The repertoire was sequenced with immunoSEQ multiplex PCR; TCRdb's copy has only in-frame clones and lacks some. The data hold about 92,000 clones, with approximately 91% observed a single time. Source: peripheral blood, taken on day 0 of AZD1222 vaccination. These TCRs come from an adult in good health. CDR3s include the opening cysteine and the closing phenylalanine or tryptophan. A D gene is named only where the DNA matches it firmly. A clone size is listed for some rows: how often the clone was seen (once, few, many), or a class if it is expanded.

V gene: TRBV5-8; clone size: -; J gene: TRBJ2-2; D gene: -; CDR3 protein: CASSPGVPYKNTGELFF; CDR3 DNA: TGTGCCAGCAGCCCGGGGGTACCGTACAAAAACACCGGGGAGCTGTTTTTT
V gene: TRBV30; clone size: -; J gene: TRBJ1-1; D gene: -; CDR3 protein: CAWSAGLLNTEAFF; CDR3 DNA: TGTGCCTGGAGTGCGGGACTCTTGAACACTGAAGCTTTCTTT
V gene: TRBV7-6; clone size: -; J gene: TRBJ1-3; D gene: TRBD1; CDR3 protein: CASSSAGTGGNTIYF; CDR3 DNA: TGTGCCAGCAGCTCAGCCGGGACAGGGGGAAACACCATATATTTT
V gene: TRBV18; clone size: -; J gene: TRBJ2-1; D gene: -; CDR3 protein: CASSLGGRNEQFF; CDR3 DNA: TGTGCCAGCTCCCTGGGTGGCCGCAATGAGCAGTTCTTC
V gene: TRBV5-1; clone size: -; J gene: TRBJ2-2; D gene: TRBD1; CDR3 protein: CASSRQGNTGELFF; CDR3 DNA: TGCGCCAGCAGCAGACAGGGGAACACCGGGGAGCTGTTTTTT
V gene: TRBV24-1; clone size: once; J gene: TRBJ1-6; D gene: -; CDR3 protein: CATNFRDGNSPLHF; CDR3 DNA: TGTGCCACCAATTTTCGGGACGGTAATTCACCCCTCCACTTT
V gene: TRBV6-5; clone size: -; J gene: TRBJ2-7; D gene: -; CDR3 protein: CASSNLYEQYF; CDR3 DNA: TGTGCCAGCAGTAACCTCTACGAGCAGTACTTC
V gene: TRBV7-8; clone size: -; J gene: TRBJ2-7; D gene: -; CDR3 protein: CASSYLGPYEQYF; CDR3 DNA: TGTGCCAGCAGCTATCTAGGCCCCTACGAGCAGTACTTC
V gene: TRBV5-4; clone size: -; J gene: TRBJ1-6; D gene: TRBD1; CDR3 protein: CASSSGQGAVNSPLHF; CDR3 DNA: TGTGCCAGCAGCTCCGGACAGGGGGCCGTTAATTCACCCCTCCACTTT
V gene: TRBV11-3; clone size: -; J gene: TRBJ2-1; D gene: TRBD1; CDR3 protein: CASSLAGQNNEQFF; CDR3 DNA: TGTGCCAGCAGCTTAGCGGGACAGAACAATGAGCAGTTCTTC
V gene: TRBV6-2/TRBV6-3; clone size: -; J gene: TRBJ2-7; D gene: -; CDR3 protein: CASSYSADRLSYEQYF; CDR3 DNA: TGTGCCAGCAGTTACTCGGCGGACCGACTATCCTACGAGCAGTACTTC
V gene: TRBV6-1; clone size: -; J gene: TRBJ1-6; D gene: -; CDR3 protein: CASSERHFNSPLHF; CDR3 DNA: TGTGCCAGCAGTGAACGGCATTTCAATTCACCCCTCCACTTT
V gene: TRBV6-2/TRBV6-3; clone size: -; J gene: TRBJ1-5; D gene: -; CDR3 protein: CASTPDLGQPSASNQPQHF; CDR3 DNA: TGTGCCAGCACCCCTGATTTAGGACAGCCCAGTGCGAGCAATCAGCCCCAGCATTTT
V gene: TRBV10-3; clone size: once; J gene: TRBJ2-7; D gene: -; CDR3 protein: CAINTGQNEQYF; CDR3 DNA: TGTGCCATCAATACCGGACAGAACGAGCAGTACTTC
V gene: TRBV4-3; clone size: -; J gene: TRBJ1-1; D gene: TRBD1; CDR3 protein: CASSQSPGTGANTEAFF; CDR3 DNA: TGCGCCAGCAGCCAATCACCCGGGACAGGGGCGAACACTGAAGCTTTCTTT
V gene: TRBV19; clone size: -; J gene: TRBJ1-6; D gene: TRBD1; CDR3 protein: CASSTTGSRDSPLHF; CDR3 DNA: TGTGCCAGTAGTACGACAGGGAGTAGGGATTCACCCCTCCACTTT
V gene: TRBV18; clone size: -; J gene: TRBJ1-1; D gene: -; CDR3 protein: CASSPPLGGNTEAFF; CDR3 DNA: TGTGCCAGCTCACCACCTTTAGGTGGGAACACTGAAGCTTTCTTT
V gene: TRBV5-1; clone size: -; J gene: TRBJ1-6; D gene: -; CDR3 protein: CASSSGMNNSPLHF; CDR3 DNA: TGCGCCAGCAGCTCAGGGATGAATAATTCACCCCTCCACTTT
V gene: TRBV15; clone size: -; J gene: TRBJ2-7; D gene: -; CDR3 protein: CATSTEGGYYEQYF; CDR3 DNA: TGTGCCACCAGCACTGAGGGCGGCTACTACGAGCAGTACTTC
V gene: TRBV6-5; clone size: -; J gene: TRBJ2-7; D gene: TRBD2; CDR3 protein: CASSYSAGGRAYEQYF; CDR3 DNA: TGTGCCAGCAGTTACTCGGCGGGGGGGAGAGCCTACGAGCAGTACTTC
V gene: TRBV25-1; clone size: -; J gene: TRBJ1-2; D gene: -; CDR3 protein: CASSTEWDYGYTF; CDR3 DNA: TGTGCCAGCAGTACGGAATGGGACTATGGCTACACCTTC
V gene: TRBV4-1; clone size: few; J gene: TRBJ2-5; D gene: -; CDR3 protein: CASSYRGLQETQYF; CDR3 DNA: TGCGCCAGCAGCTATCGGGGACTTCAAGAGACCCAGTACTTC
V gene: TRBV6-5; clone size: -; J gene: TRBJ2-2; D gene: TRBD1; CDR3 protein: CASRPQGSSSGELFF; CDR3 DNA: TGTGCCAGCAGGCCACAGGGGTCGTCCTCCGGGGAGCTGTTTTTT
V gene: TRBV3-1/TRBV3-2; clone size: -; J gene: TRBJ1-1; D gene: -; CDR3 protein: CASSHVNTEAFF; CDR3 DNA: TGTGCCAGCAGCCACGTGAACACTGAAGCTTTCTTT
V gene: TRBV19; clone size: -; J gene: TRBJ2-2; D gene: -; CDR3 protein: CASSGHSTGELFF; CDR3 DNA: TGTGCCAGTTCGGGACACTCGACCGGGGAGCTGTTTTTT
V gene: TRBV27; clone size: -; J gene: TRBJ2-2; D gene: TRBD2; CDR3 protein: CASSSLAGGRPGTGELFF; CDR3 DNA: TGTGCCAGCAGTTCGCTAGCGGGGGGGAGACCGGGCACCGGGGAGCTGTTTTTT
V gene: TRBV4-2; clone size: -; J gene: TRBJ2-3; D gene: TRBD2; CDR3 protein: CASSQLSGGVTDTQYF; CDR3 DNA: TGTGCCAGCAGCCAACTAAGCGGGGGGGTCACAGATACGCAGTATTTT
V gene: TRBV27; clone size: -; J gene: TRBJ2-7; D gene: TRBD1; CDR3 protein: CASSSRTGVSYEQYF; CDR3 DNA: TGTGCCAGCAGTTCTCGGACAGGGGTCTCCTACGAGCAGTACTTC
V gene: TRBV2; clone size: -; J gene: TRBJ1-6; D gene: -; CDR3 protein: CASRESGPVNSPLHF; CDR3 DNA: TGTGCCAGCAGGGAGTCCGGGCCGGTAAATTCACCCCTCCACTTT
V gene: TRBV7-9; clone size: -; J gene: TRBJ2-5; D gene: TRBD2; CDR3 protein: CASSREGTQYF; CDR3 DNA: TGTGCCAGCAGCCGGGAGGGGACCCAGTACTTC
V gene: TRBV6-2/TRBV6-3; clone size: -; J gene: TRBJ2-3; D gene: -; CDR3 protein: CASSSDFAGTDTQYF; CDR3 DNA: TGTGCCAGCAGCTCAGACTTCGCCGGGACAGATACGCAGTATTTT
V gene: TRBV5-6; clone size: -; J gene: TRBJ2-2; D gene: TRBD1; CDR3 protein: CASSLSTGANTGELFF; CDR3 DNA: TGTGCCAGCAGCTTATCCACAGGGGCTAACACCGGGGAGCTGTTTTTT
V gene: TRBV5-6; clone size: -; J gene: TRBJ1-5; D gene: -; CDR3 protein: CASPVAGDNQPQHF; CDR3 DNA: TGTGCCAGCCCTGTAGCAGGGGACAATCAGCCCCAGCATTTT
V gene: TRBV5-4; clone size: many; J gene: TRBJ2-5; D gene: TRBD1; CDR3 protein: CASSYRGETQYF; CDR3 DNA: TGTGCCAGCAGCTACAGGGGTGAGACCCAGTACTTC
V gene: TRBV6-2/TRBV6-3; clone size: -; J gene: TRBJ1-4; D gene: -; CDR3 protein: CASSYSTYEKLFF; CDR3 DNA: TGTGCCAGCAGTTACTCGACTTATGAAAAACTGTTTTTT
V gene: TRBV7-6; clone size: -; J gene: TRBJ2-5; D gene: -; CDR3 protein: CASSLPRRLALSETQYF; CDR3 DNA: TGTGCCAGCAGCTTACCAAGGCGGTTAGCCCTTTCGGAGACCCAGTACTTC
V gene: TRBV9; clone size: few; J gene: TRBJ1-2; D gene: -; CDR3 protein: CASSAGGTPTYYTF; CDR3 DNA: TGTGCCAGCAGCGCCGGGGGGACACCCACCTACTACACCTTC
V gene: TRBV7-9; clone size: -; J gene: TRBJ1-4; D gene: -; CDR3 protein: CASSLAISMNEKLFF; CDR3 DNA: TGTGCCAGCAGCTTAGCCATCTCGATGAATGAAAAACTGTTTTTT